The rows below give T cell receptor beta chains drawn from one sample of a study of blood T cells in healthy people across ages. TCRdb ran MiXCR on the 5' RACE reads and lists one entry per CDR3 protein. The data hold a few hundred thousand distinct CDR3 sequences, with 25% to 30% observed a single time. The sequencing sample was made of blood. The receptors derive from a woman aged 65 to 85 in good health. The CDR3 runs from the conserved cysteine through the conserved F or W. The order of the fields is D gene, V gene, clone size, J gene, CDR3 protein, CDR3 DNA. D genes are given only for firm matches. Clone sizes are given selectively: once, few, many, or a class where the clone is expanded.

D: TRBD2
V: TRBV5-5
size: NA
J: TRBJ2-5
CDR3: CASSFSTGGLQTQYF
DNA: TGTGCCAGCAGTTTTAGCACCGGGGGGTTGCAGACCCAGTACTTC

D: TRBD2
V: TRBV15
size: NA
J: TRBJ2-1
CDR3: CATSRVRTSGGSYNEQFF
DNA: TGTGCCACCAGCAGAGTACGGACTAGCGGGGGATCCTACAATGAGCAGTTCTTC

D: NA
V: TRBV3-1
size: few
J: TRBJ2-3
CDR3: CASSQDLGGRKDTQYF
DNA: TGTGCCAGCAGCCAAGATCTCGGGGGCAGGAAAGATACGCAGTATTTT

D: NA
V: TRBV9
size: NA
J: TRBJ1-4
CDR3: CASSGTGTNEKLFF
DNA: TGTGCCAGCAGCGGAACCGGGACTAATGAAAAACTGTTTTTT

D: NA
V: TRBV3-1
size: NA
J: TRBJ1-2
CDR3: CASSVEAGRGYTF
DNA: TGTGCCAGCTCCGTGGAGGCAGGCCGGGGCTACACCTTC

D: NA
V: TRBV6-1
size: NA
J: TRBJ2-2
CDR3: CASETNTGELFF
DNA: TGTGCCAGCGAAACGAACACCGGGGAGCTGTTTTTT

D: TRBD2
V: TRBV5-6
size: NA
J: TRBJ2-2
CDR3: CASSSTGTSGSRDTGELFF
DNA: TGTGCCAGCAGCTCCACCGGGACTAGCGGGAGTCGCGACACCGGGGAGCTGTTTTTT

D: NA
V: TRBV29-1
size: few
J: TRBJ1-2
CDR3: CSVEVSGARGGYTF
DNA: TGCAGCGTTGAAGTGTCGGGGGCACGGGGTGGCTACACCTTC

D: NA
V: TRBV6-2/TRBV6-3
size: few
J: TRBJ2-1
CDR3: CASNGGNAYNEQFF
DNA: TGTGCCAGCAATGGGGGGAACGCGTACAATGAGCAGTTCTTC

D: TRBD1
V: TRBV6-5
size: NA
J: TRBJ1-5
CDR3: CASRQGSNQPQHF
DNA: TGTGCCAGCAGACAGGGGTCCAATCAGCCCCAGCATTTT

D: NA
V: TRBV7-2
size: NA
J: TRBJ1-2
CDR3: CASSQNRENYGYTF
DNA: TGTGCCAGCAGTCAAAACAGGGAAAACTATGGCTACACCTTC

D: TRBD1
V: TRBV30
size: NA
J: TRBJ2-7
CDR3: CAWSPGQGFSYEQYF
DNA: TGTGCCTGGTCGCCGGGACAGGGATTTTCCTACGAGCAGTACTTC

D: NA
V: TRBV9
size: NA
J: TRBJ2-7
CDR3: CASSISLEAYEQYF
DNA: TGTGCCAGCAGCATCAGTCTGGAGGCCTACGAGCAGTACTTC

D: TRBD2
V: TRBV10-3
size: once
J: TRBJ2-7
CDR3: CAISSGGAHEQYF
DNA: TGTGCCATCTCTAGCGGGGGGGCCCACGAGCAGTACTTC

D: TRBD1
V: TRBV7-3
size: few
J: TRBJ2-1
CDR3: CASSSTSGGGEQFF
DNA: TGTGCCAGCAGCTCAACGTCAGGGGGCGGTGAGCAGTTCTTC

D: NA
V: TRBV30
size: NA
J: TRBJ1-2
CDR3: CAWSAISRDNSYTF
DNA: TGTGCCTGGAGTGCCATCTCCCGGGACAATAGCTACACCTTC

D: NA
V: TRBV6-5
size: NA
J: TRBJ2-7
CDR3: CASSYGQRRSTYEQYF
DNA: TGTGCCAGCAGCTATGGACAGCGGAGAAGTACCTACGAGCAGTACTTC

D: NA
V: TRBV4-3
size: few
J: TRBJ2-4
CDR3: CASSQDLTALAKNIQYF
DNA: TGCGCCAGCAGCCAAGATTTAACAGCCTTAGCCAAAAACATTCAGTACTTC

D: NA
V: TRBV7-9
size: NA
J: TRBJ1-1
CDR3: CASSLFSDSTEAFF
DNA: TGTGCCAGCAGCTTATTTTCAGACAGCACTGAAGCTTTCTTT

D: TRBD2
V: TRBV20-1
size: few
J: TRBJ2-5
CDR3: CSARDTSTSGGLRGETQYF
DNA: TGCAGTGCTAGAGATACGTCAACTAGCGGGGGGCTACGTGGAGAGACCCAGTACTTC

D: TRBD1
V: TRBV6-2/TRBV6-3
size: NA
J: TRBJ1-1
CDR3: CASSKGQGKGDTEAFF
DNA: TGTGCCAGCAGCAAAGGACAGGGTAAGGGTGATACTGAAGCTTTCTTT

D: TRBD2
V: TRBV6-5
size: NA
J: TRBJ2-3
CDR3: CASSLSGLARSTDTQYF
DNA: TGTGCCAGCAGTTTATCTGGACTAGCGAGAAGCACAGATACGCAGTATTTT

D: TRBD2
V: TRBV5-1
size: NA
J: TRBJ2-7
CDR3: CASSSGTSGRSYEQYF
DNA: TGCGCCAGCAGCTCGGGGACTAGCGGGCGCTCCTACGAGCAGTACTTC

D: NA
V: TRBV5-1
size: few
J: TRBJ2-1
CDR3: CASSLGGNRFSYNEQFF
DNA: TGCGCCAGCAGCTTGGGTGGGAACAGGTTTAGCTACAATGAGCAGTTCTTC

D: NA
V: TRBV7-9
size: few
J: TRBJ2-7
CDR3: CASSLVQGSEQYF
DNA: TGTGCCAGCAGCTTAGTTCAGGGAAGCGAGCAGTACTTC

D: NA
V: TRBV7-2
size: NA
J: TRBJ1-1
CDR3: CASSVGLRGGPNTEAFF
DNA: TGTGCCAGCAGCGTAGGATTACGGGGGGGGCCGAACACTGAAGCTTTCTTT

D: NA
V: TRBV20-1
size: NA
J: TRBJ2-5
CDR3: CSAREGSGETQYF
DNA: TGCAGTGCTAGAGAGGGCTCGGGGGAGACCCAGTACTTC

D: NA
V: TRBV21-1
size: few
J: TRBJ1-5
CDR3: CASSIDRGRKPQHF
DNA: TGTGCCAGCAGCATAGACAGGGGGCGGAAGCCCCAGCATTTT

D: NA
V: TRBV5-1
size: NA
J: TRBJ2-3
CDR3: CASSHLGGTDTQYF
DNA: TGCGCCAGCAGCCATCTGGGGGGCACGGATACGCAGTATTTT

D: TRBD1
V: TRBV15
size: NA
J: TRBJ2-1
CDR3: CATSRAPTGQINGFDNEQFF
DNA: TGTGCCACCAGCAGAGCCCCCACGGGACAGATTAATGGTTTTGACAATGAGCAGTTCTTC

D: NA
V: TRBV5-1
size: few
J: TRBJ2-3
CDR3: CASSLEGITDTQYF
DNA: TGCGCCAGCAGCTTGGAGGGAATTACAGATACGCAGTATTTT

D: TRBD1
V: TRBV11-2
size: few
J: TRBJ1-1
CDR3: CASSSPRQGGTEAFF
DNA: TGTGCCAGCAGCTCCCCACGACAGGGCGGAACTGAAGCTTTCTTT

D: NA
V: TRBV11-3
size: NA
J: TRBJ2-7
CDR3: CASSLHARASSVRQYF
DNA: TGTGCCAGCAGCCTGCACGCACGAGCTAGTTCGGTAAGGCAGTACTTC